A selection of T cell receptor beta chains follows, all from one sample in a study of cytotoxic CD8 clonotypes in ibrutinib-treated CLL. Only in-frame clones appear in the TCRdb table, and some are missing; sequencing was by immunoSEQ multiplex PCR. Here the sample spans 35,000 to 50,000 clones, 60% to 75% being singletons. The sequences come from PBMCs, collected after 12 months of ibrutinib treatment. These TCRs come from a human donor with chronic lymphocytic leukemia. Both conserved end residues are part of each CDR3. The D gene is left open where the match is weak. Size tells how often a clone was seen (once, few, many) or the class of an expanded clone, and some rows leave it out.

TRBV27	-	-	TRBJ2-3	TGTGCCAGCAGTTTATCTGTCCTTACCCCAGATACGCAGTATTTT	CASSLSVLTPDTQYF
TRBV5-1	-	-	TRBJ2-1	TGCGCCAGCAGCTTGGGACAGGAGTACAATGAGCAGTTCTTC	CASSLGQEYNEQFF
TRBV5-1	-	-	TRBJ1-1	TGCGCCAGCAGCTTGGCTGCGAACACTGAAGCTTTCTTT	CASSLAANTEAFF
TRBV30	-	-	TRBJ2-5	TGTGCCTGGAGTGGGCCCGGAGAGACCCAGTACTTC	CAWSGPGETQYF
TRBV30	-	-	TRBJ2-7	TGTGCCTGGAGTGGTCGAAGGCCCTACCCTTACGAGCAGTACTTC	CAWSGRRPYPYEQYF
TRBV20-1	few	-	TRBJ1-1	TGCAGTGCTAGGAGGGAACTAAAAGCTTTCTTT	CSARRELKAFF
TRBV29-1	-	-	TRBJ1-2	TGCAGCGTCGACTACTATGGCTACACCTTC	CSVDYYGYTF
TRBV30	-	-	TRBJ2-3	TGTGCCTGGAGGGTCGCAGGGTCACGCACAGATACGCAGTATTTT	CAWRVAGSRTDTQYF
TRBV30	-	TRBD2	TRBJ2-1	TGTGCCTGGAGCCGAGGGGGGACTAGCGGGATCAATGAGCAGTTCTTC	CAWSRGGTSGINEQFF
TRBV5-8	few	-	TRBJ1-3	TGTGCCAGCAGCTTGGTCTCGGGGACTGGAAACACCATATATTTT	CASSLVSGTGNTIYF
TRBV30	-	-	TRBJ2-3	TGTGCCTGGAGTCTCCCTAGCACAGATACGCAGTATTTT	CAWSLPSTDTQYF
TRBV7-3	few	TRBD2	TRBJ2-1	TGTGCCAGCAGCTTTAGCGGGAATACCGTCAATGAGCAGTTCTTC	CASSFSGNTVNEQFF
TRBV19	-	TRBD1	TRBJ2-1	TGTGCCAGTAGACAGGGACAGGGGACCTACAATGAGCAGTTCTTC	CASRQGQGTYNEQFF
TRBV10-1	few	TRBD2	TRBJ2-1	TGCGCCAGCAGTGAAAGGACTAGCGGGAGGAATGAGCAGTTCTTC	CASSERTSGRNEQFF
TRBV5-1	-	-	TRBJ2-7	TGCGCCAGCAGCCCCGGACACACCTACGAGCAGTACTTC	CASSPGHTYEQYF
TRBV7-2	once	-	TRBJ2-5	TGTGCCAGCAGCTTAGGTGCAGGAGGGGGGACCCAGTACTTC	CASSLGAGGGTQYF
TRBV28	-	-	TRBJ2-7	TGTGCCAGCAGTTTGGGGGTACTACCCTACGAGCAGTACTTC	CASSLGVLPYEQYF
TRBV25-1	-	-	TRBJ2-7	TGTGCCAGCACCTCAGCCCTTGAGAACTCCTACGAGCAGTACTTC	CASTSALENSYEQYF
TRBV10-1	-	TRBD2	TRBJ2-3	TGCGCCAGCAACGGACTAGCGGGAAGCAATACGCAGTATTTT	CASNGLAGSNTQYF
TRBV7-9	-	TRBD2	TRBJ2-1	TGTGCCAGCAGCTTATCGACTAGCGGGAGCGATGAGCAGTTCTTC	CASSLSTSGSDEQFF
TRBV7-2	-	-	TRBJ2-3	TGTGCCAGCAGCTTAGGGCGGCCGTATAGCTCAGATACGCAGTATTTT	CASSLGRPYSSDTQYF
TRBV6-5	few	-	TRBJ2-3	TGTGCCAGCAGTTTAGGGACGGTTTTCACAGATACGCAGTATTTT	CASSLGTVFTDTQYF
TRBV30	-	TRBD1	TRBJ1-1	TGTGCCTGGAGTGCATACCTGAGGACAGGGGGCTACAAGAACACTGAAGCTTTCTTT	CAWSAYLRTGGYKNTEAFF
TRBV28	few	-	TRBJ2-7	TGTGCCAGCAGTTTACGGATCCCCTACGAGCAGTACTTC	CASSLRIPYEQYF
TRBV14	-	-	TRBJ2-2	TGTGCCAGCAGCCAATTAGCCGGAACCGGGGAGCTGTTTTTT	CASSQLAGTGELFF
TRBV4-3	-	-	TRBJ2-2	TGCGCCAGCAGCCAAGATAACACCGGGGAGCTGTTTTTT	CASSQDNTGELFF
TRBV5-1	-	-	TRBJ2-1	TGCGCCAGCAGCTTGGGGGCCAGTAGGGATGAGCAGTTCTTC	CASSLGASRDEQFF
TRBV4-1	few	-	TRBJ2-2	TGCGCCAGCAGCCACCTAAGGGCGGTGAACACCGGGGAGCTGTTTTTT	CASSHLRAVNTGELFF
TRBV7-2	-	-	TRBJ1-2	TGTGCCAGCAGCGTAGAAACCCGAGCTAACTATGGCTACACCTTC	CASSVETRANYGYTF
TRBV7-2	-	TRBD1	TRBJ1-4	TGTGCCAGCAGCTTACCGAACCCCGTGACAGGGGTTGAAAAACTGTTTTTT	CASSLPNPVTGVEKLFF
TRBV30	-	-	TRBJ1-2	TGTGCCTGGAGATTGGCCCTACACGGGAACTATGGCTACACCTTC	CAWRLALHGNYGYTF
TRBV7-6	-	-	TRBJ1-2	TGTGCCAGCAGCTTAGTGGCAGGTAGCTATGGCTACACCTTC	CASSLVAGSYGYTF
TRBV28	-	-	TRBJ1-3	TGTGCCAGCAGTTTACCGAATGAACTATCTGGAAACACCATATATTTT	CASSLPNELSGNTIYF
TRBV4-3	few	TRBD2	TRBJ2-7	TGCGCCAGCAGCCAAGAACTGGGCGGGAGGCTAGGGCGGCAGTACTTC	CASSQELGGRLGRQYF
TRBV6-6	-	-	TRBJ1-1	TGTGCCAGCAGTTACTCGAAGGGAACTGAAGCTTTCTTT	CASSYSKGTEAFF
TRBV19	few	-	TRBJ2-3	TGTGCCAGTAGCCAGACGGGCCGAGATACGCAGTATTTT	CASSQTGRDTQYF
TRBV5-4	-	TRBD1	TRBJ1-2	TGTGCCAGCAGCTTGGCCCAGGGGGCGGGGGGCTACACCTTC	CASSLAQGAGGYTF
TRBV11-2	-	TRBD2	TRBJ2-3	TGTGCCAGCAGTCGAAGACTAGCGGGTCAAACAGATACGCAGTATTTT	CASSRRLAGQTDTQYF
TRBV29-1	medium-sized	-	TRBJ1-5	TGCAGCGTTGGAGAGCAGGGAGGGACTCAGCCCCAGCATTTT	CSVGEQGGTQPQHF
TRBV7-9	-	-	TRBJ2-3	TGTGCCAGCAGCCCAAAGCGCAGGGTGACAGATACGCAGTATTTT	CASSPKRRVTDTQYF
TRBV6-6	-	-	TRBJ2-5	TGTGCCAGCAGTTACAGTCCTAGCAGGGAGACCCAGTACTTC	CASSYSPSRETQYF
TRBV5-1	once	TRBD1	TRBJ1-3	TGCGCCAGCAGCCCCAGGGGACAGGCCTACTCTGGAAACACCATATATTTT	CASSPRGQAYSGNTIYF
TRBV10-3	-	TRBD2	TRBJ2-5	TGTGCCATCAGTCAAACTAGCGGGAGGGCAGAGACCCAGTACTTC	CAISQTSGRAETQYF
TRBV29-1	-	-	TRBJ1-5	TGCAGCGCCGCCCCCGGGGGCAATCAGCCCCAGCATTTT	CSAAPGGNQPQHF
TRBV30	-	-	TRBJ1-5	TGTGCCTGGAGTGTACTAGGAAGGGATCAGCCCCAGCATTTT	CAWSVLGRDQPQHF
TRBV10-3	once	TRBD1	TRBJ2-1	TGTGCCATCAGTGCCGGGACAGGACTCTACAATGAGCAGTTCTTC	CAISAGTGLYNEQFF
TRBV6-4	-	TRBD2	TRBJ2-3	TGTGCCAGCAGTGCGACTAGCGGGAGTCCAGATACGCAGTATTTT	CASSATSGSPDTQYF
TRBV29-1	-	-	TRBJ2-3	TGCAGCGTTTCCCGGGGGGCCAGCACAGATACGCAGTATTTT	CSVSRGASTDTQYF
TRBV2	few	-	TRBJ1-4	TGTGCCAGCAGTGAACGGGCAGGGGCTAATGAAAAACTGTTTTTT	CASSERAGANEKLFF
TRBV7-3	-	-	TRBJ2-1	TGTGCCAGCAGCAGGTCGGGGTACAATGAGCAGTTCTTC	CASSRSGYNEQFF
TRBV5-8	-	-	TRBJ2-1	TGTGCCAGCAGCTTGGCGGGAACCTACAATGAGCAGTTCTTC	CASSLAGTYNEQFF